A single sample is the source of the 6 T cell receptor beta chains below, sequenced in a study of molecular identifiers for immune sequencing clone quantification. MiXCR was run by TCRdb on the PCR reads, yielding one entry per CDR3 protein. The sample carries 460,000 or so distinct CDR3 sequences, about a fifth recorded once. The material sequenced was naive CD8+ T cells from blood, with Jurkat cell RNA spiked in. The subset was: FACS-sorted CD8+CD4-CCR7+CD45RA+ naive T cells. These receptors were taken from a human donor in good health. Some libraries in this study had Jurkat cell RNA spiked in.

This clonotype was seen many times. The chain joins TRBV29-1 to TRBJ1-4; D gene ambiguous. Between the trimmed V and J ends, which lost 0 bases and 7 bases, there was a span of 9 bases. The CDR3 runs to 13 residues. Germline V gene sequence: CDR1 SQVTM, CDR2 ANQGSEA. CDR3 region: CSVEEAGPEKLFF. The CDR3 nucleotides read TGCAGCGTTGAAGAAGCGGGTCCTGAAAAACTGTTTTTT.

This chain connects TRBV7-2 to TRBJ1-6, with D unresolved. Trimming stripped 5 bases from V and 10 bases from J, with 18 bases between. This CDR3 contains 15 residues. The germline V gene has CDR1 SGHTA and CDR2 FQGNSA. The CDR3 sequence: CASSLVTSRGSPLHF. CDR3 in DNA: TGTGCCAGCAGCCTGGTCACATCAAGAGGCTCACCCCTCCACTTT.

The CDR3 nucleotides are TGTGCCAGCAGTTTTCGGGGCGGGGGGGAATTTAACATTCAGTACTTC. Translated: CASSFRGGGEFNIQYF. V and J are TRBV28 and TRBJ2-4; 9 positions agree with TRBD2. V dropped 3 bases and J dropped 7; count of bases not matched to a gene: 10. CDR3 size: 16 residues. Germline CDR1 reads MDHEN; CDR2 reads SYDVKM.

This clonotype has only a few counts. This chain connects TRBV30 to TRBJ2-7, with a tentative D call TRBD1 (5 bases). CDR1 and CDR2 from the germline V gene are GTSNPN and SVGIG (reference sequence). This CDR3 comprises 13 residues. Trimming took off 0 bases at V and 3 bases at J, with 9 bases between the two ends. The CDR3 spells CAWSVGVGYEQYF. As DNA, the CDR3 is TGTGCCTGGAGTGTAGGGGTAGGCTACGAGCAGTACTTC.

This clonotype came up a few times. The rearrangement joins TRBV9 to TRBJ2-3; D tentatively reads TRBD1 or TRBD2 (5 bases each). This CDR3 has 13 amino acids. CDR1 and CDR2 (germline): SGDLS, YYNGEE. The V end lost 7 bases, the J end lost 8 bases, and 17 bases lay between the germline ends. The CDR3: CASEGPTSGTQYF. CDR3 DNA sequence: TGTGCCAGCGAGGGACCCACCTCCGGTACGCAGTATTTT. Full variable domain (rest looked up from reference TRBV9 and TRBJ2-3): DSGVTQTPKHLITATGQRVTLRCSPRSGDLSVYWYQQSLDQGLQFLIQYYNGEERAKGNILERFSAQQFPDLHSELNLSSLELGDSALYFCASEGPTSGTQYFGPGTRLTVL.

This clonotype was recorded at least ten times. The CDR3, as DNA: TGTGCCTGGAGTCAGGGGATTTTGTACACTGAAGCTTTCTTT. Translating gives CAWSQGILYTEAFF. The gene calls are TRBV30 and TRBJ1-1; D is perhaps TRBD1 (6 bases). Germline loops: CDR1 GTSNPN, CDR2 SVGIG (reference sequence). Trimming cost V 2 bases and J 3 bases, with 13 bases left between them. This CDR3 comprises 14 residues.